The 7 T cell receptor beta chains presented below share a single source sample, sequenced in a study of blood T cell repertoires in COVID-19. TCRdb keeps only in-frame clones here, not all; method: immunoSEQ multiplex PCR. The table lists 150,000 to 200,000 clones, approximately 80% of them singletons, with 5% to 6% in the top ten. Sequenced: PBMCs or T cells enriched from blood (not recorded which). Receptor source: a man in his forties who had recovered from COVID-19.

The J gene is TRBJ2-3, the V gene TRBV2, with 7 positions matching TRBD2. J was trimmed by 3 bases and V by 10 bases; bases with no gene match: 10. The CDR3 is 14 residues long. Germline V gene sequence: CDR1 SNHLY, CDR2 FYNNEI. CDR3 sequence: CATRRLAVTDTQYF. CDR3 sequence (DNA): TGTGCCACGCGGCGGCTAGCGGTTACAGATACGCAGTATTTT.

This clone was observed a few times. The chain links TRBV29-1 to TRBJ2-7; 7 nucleotides line up with TRBD1. Germline loops: CDR1 SQVTM, CDR2 ANQGSEA. The CDR3 totals 13 residues. V was clipped by 2 bases and J by 4 bases; unmatched bases: 5. The CDR3 region has the DNA TGCAGCGTTGAAACAGGGGACCCTTACGAGCAGTACTTC. This translates into CSVETGDPYEQYF.

The V and J genes are TRBV3-1 (or the pseudogene TRBV3-2) and TRBJ2-3; D call uncertain. This CDR3 contains 14 residues. With 4 bases removed from V and 0 bases from J, the gap between germline ends came to 8 bases. Germline CDR1 is LGHDT and CDR2 is YNNKEL (reference sequence). CDR3 sequence (DNA): TGTGCCAGCAGCCTCATGGCTAGCACAGATACGCAGTATTTT. Its translation is CASSLMASTDTQYF.

The V call is TRBV6-5, the J call TRBJ2-1; 10 bases fit TRBD2. There are 15 residues in the CDR3. J gave up 9 bases and V 4 bases, and 9 bases lay outside the gene matches. In germline, CDR1 is MNHEY, CDR2 SVGAGI. For the CDR3, the DNA is TGTGCCAGCAGTTCCCTAGCGGGGGAATGGGTTGAGCAGTTCTTC. Translation: CASSSLAGEWVEQFF.

The chain combines TRBV9 with TRBJ2-3; 11 positions agree with TRBD1. Germline loops: CDR1 SGDLS, CDR2 YYNGEE. The CDR3 consists of 15 residues. V dropped 2 bases and J dropped 8; count of bases not matched to a gene: 7. The CDR3 region has the DNA TGTGCCAGCAGCGTTGCGGACAGGGGGCGGGGTACGCAGTATTTT. It encodes CASSVADRGRGTQYF.

This clone was observed a single time. The J gene is TRBJ2-1, the V gene TRBV12-3 or TRBV12-4, with D maybe TRBD1 (6 bases). V gave up 5 bases and J gave up 12 bases, with 17 bases separating them. This CDR3 has 13 amino acids. The CDR3 reads CASSRQTGLRQFF. The CDR3 bases are TGTGCCAGCAGTCGACAAACAGGGCTAAGGCAGTTCTTC.

This clone was observed a handful of times. The V and J genes are TRBV7-2 and TRBJ1-2; D is possibly TRBD1 (5 bases). Germline CDR1 SGHTA, CDR2 FQGNSA. The V and J ends lost 1 base and 4 bases respectively, with 7 bases between them. CDR3 length: 13 amino acids. The CDR3 is CASSLVDIYGYTF. Here the CDR3 DNA reads TGTGCCAGCAGCTTAGTGGACATCTATGGCTACACCTTC.